This T cell receptor beta chain is drawn from a study of CD8+CD57+ T cells in acquired aplastic anemia. Background on the study: Quantities of DNA derived from sorted CD4+ and CD8+ cells averaged roughly 3 ug.

Patients included in sequencing had previously demonstrated CD8+CD57+ cell expansion by flow cytometry. For CDR3 and TCR beta VDJ profiling, genomic DNA was the template used. MiXCR, run by TCRdb on the reads, gives a single entry per CDR3 protein. The sample includes more than 150,000 distinct CDR3 sequences, less than 60% of them seen just once. The sequenced sample was sorted CD4+, CD8+, or CD8+CD57+ T cells (not recorded which) from PBMCs. The clonotype was recovered from a human donor with aplastic anemia.

In DNA form, the CDR3 reads TGCAGCGTTGAATGGGACACAGATACGCAGTATTTT. Translating it yields CSVEWDTDTQYF. This sequence joins TRBV29-1 and TRBJ2-3; D is unresolved. Per germline, CDR1 SQVTM and CDR2 ANQGSEA. The CDR3 loop spans 12 amino acids. V lost 2 bases and J lost 2, with 5 bases in between.